Reported below is one T cell receptor beta chain. The specificity of this receptor is unknown. One base away there is no much larger clone; base qualities are not given. The sample originates from a study of blood T cell repertoires in COVID-19 (dated by TCRdb to the early 2020s). For the wider study: Collaborator samples came from the United States, Italy and Spain and covered acute and convalescent phases of COVID-19. The material from the prospective study consisted of cDNA or gDNA derived from T cells, B-cell-depleted T cells, or PBMCs. Deeply sampled blood TCRbeta repertoires from subjects exposed to, actively infected with, or recovered from COVID-19 were included in the dataset. The repertoires were released in a freely available public database meant as a resource for research on the immune response to SARS-CoV-2. The samples were drawn from the first 160 participants of the ongoing ImmuneRACE study and from 1,200 or so subjects provided by 6 global collaborators. Nearly every sample came with metadata listing a de-identified subject ID, COVID-19 status, age in years and sex. Where available, HLA class I and class II types were taken from metadata supplied by the sample provider and were not determined by assay-based typing. Here is what the overall study found, with its caveats: Clinical and demographic metadata were provided uncurated, with the amount varying by source and participant.

Measured from the cysteine to the phenylalanine, the CDR3 is 17 residues long. Only CDR3 DNA is held: 51 bases, read in frame from base 1. The trim is 0 bases for V and 3 bases for J, with a gap of 17 bases between the germline ends. The germline V gene (reference sequence) yields MNHEY for CDR1 and SMNVEV for CDR2. TCRbeta CDR3 regions were amplified from genomic DNA by means of the immunoSEQ Assay, a bias-controlled multiplex PCR. Processing in the source paper ran as follows. Within the assay, amplification of reference gene primers was used to estimate how many nucleated cells each sample contained. Sequence reads were collapsed and filtered to measure the absolute abundance of every unique TCRbeta CDR3 rearrangement. For each sample, productive Simpson clonality was calculated as the square root of Simpson's diversity index across productive rearrangements. TCRdb retrieved this table from immuneACCESS and kept in-frame rearrangements only. Not all clones are present; in checked studies, unresolved V genes account for under half, and no reason is known for the remainder. V and J calls and clone size come straight from that table; D and trimming were deduced from the DNA. The sample has under 250,000 clones on record, about nine tenths of them singletons. 5.5% to 8% of the sample is in the top ten clones.

A second Seattle source provided samples from volunteer blood donors who had recovered from COVID-19. Each collaborating institution followed its own protocols to collect whole blood in K2EDTA tubes. For TCRbeta analysis, collaborators shipped samples as frozen whole blood, isolated PBMCs, or DNA extracted from either of those sample types. The clonotype comes from a man aged 60-69 years who had recovered from COVID-19. The sequence is built from TRBV27 and TRBJ1-1, and possibly TRBD1, on 5 matching bases. Sequencing used peripheral blood. The CDR3 amino acid sequence is: CASSLSLFGRADTEAFF. Here is the DNA: TGTGCCAGCAGTTTATCGTTATTTGGCAGGGCGGACACTGAAGCTTTCTTT.